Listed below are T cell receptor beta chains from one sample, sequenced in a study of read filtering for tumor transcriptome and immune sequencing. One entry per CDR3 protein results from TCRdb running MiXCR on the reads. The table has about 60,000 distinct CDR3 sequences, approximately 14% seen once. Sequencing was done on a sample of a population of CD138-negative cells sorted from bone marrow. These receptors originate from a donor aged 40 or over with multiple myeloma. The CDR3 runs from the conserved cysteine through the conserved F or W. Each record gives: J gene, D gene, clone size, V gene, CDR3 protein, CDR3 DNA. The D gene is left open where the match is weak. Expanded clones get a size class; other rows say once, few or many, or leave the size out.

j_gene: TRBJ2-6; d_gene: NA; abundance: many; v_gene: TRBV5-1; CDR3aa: CASSLEFGISSSGANVLTF; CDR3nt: TGCGCCAGCAGCTTGGAGTTTGGGATTTCCTCCTCTGGGGCCAACGTCCTGACTTTC
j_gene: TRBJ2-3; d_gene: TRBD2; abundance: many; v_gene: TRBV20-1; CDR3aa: CSARDPSSGRAGTQYF; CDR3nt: TGCAGTGCTAGAGACCCATCCAGCGGGAGGGCAGGGACGCAGTATTTT
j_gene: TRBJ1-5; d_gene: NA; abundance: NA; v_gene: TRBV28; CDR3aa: CASSYTPWGGKGNQPQHF; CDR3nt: TGTGCCAGCAGTTACACGCCGTGGGGCGGGAAGGGGAATCAGCCCCAGCATTTT
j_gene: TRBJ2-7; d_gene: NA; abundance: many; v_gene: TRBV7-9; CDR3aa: CASSSPQGSGNEQYF; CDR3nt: TGTGCCAGCAGCTCACCTCAAGGAAGTGGTAACGAGCAGTACTTC
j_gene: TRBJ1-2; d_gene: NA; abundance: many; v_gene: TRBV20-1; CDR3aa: CSAKSGANYGYTF; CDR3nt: TGCAGTGCAAAGAGTGGGGCTAACTATGGCTACACCTTC
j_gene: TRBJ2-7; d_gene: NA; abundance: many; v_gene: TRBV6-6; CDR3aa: CASSSLGTRPPYEQYF; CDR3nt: TGTGCCAGCAGTTCCCTCGGGACCCGGCCCCCTTACGAGCAGTACTTC
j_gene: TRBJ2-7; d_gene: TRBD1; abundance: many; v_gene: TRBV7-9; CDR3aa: CASSLGQVTYEQYF; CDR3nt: TGTGCCAGCAGCTTGGGACAGGTGACCTACGAGCAGTACTTC
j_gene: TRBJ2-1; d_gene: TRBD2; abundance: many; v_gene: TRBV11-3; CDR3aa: CASNIAGGPYEQFF; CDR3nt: TGTGCCAGCAACATAGCGGGAGGGCCCTATGAGCAGTTCTTC
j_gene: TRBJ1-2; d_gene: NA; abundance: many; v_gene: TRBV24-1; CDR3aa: CATWGRLPPNYGYTF; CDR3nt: TGTGCCACGTGGGGACGTCTGCCTCCTAACTATGGCTACACCTTC
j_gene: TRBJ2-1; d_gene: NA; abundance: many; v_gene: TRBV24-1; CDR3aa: CATQRKPSSRAFF; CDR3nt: TGTGCCACACAACGTAAACCAAGTTCTAGGGCGTTCTTC
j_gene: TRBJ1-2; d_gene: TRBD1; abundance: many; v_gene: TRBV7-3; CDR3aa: CASSLAPTGDYGYTF; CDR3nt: TGTGCCAGCAGCTTAGCCCCCACAGGGGACTATGGCTACACCTTC
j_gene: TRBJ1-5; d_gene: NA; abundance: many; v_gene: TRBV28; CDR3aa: CASSSSGSHQPQHF; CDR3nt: TGTGCCAGCAGTTCCTCAGGGAGCCATCAGCCCCAGCATTTT
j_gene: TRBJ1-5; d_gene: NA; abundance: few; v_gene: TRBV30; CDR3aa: CAWSVGRLEPQHF; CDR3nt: TGTGCCTGGAGTGTAGGCAGGTTGGAGCCCCAGCATTTT
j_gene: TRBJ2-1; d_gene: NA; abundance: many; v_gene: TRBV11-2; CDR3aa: CASSFAGPYNEQFF; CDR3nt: TGTGCCAGCAGCTTCGCGGGACCCTACAATGAGCAGTTCTTC
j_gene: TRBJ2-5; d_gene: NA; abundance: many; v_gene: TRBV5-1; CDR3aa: CASSLGQSQETQYF; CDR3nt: TGCGCCAGCAGCTTAGGACAGAGTCAAGAGACCCAGTACTTC
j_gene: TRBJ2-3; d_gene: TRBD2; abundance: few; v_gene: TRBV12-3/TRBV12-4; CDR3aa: CASSSPPGLAGRQYF; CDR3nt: TGTGCCAGCAGTTCTCCACCGGGACTAGCGGGAAGGCAGTATTTT
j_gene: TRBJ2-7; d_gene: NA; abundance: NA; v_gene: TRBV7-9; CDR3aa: CASSSSGAGEQYF; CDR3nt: TGTGCCAGCAGCTCCTCAGGAGCGGGCGAGCAGTACTTC
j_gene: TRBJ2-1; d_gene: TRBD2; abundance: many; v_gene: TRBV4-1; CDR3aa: CASSRETSGSGHEQFF; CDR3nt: TGCGCCAGCAGCAGGGAGACTAGCGGGAGTGGTCATGAGCAGTTCTTC
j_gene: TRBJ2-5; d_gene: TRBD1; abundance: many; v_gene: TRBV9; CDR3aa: CASSGQGTWETQYF; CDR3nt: TGTGCCAGCAGCGGACAGGGTACTTGGGAGACCCAGTACTTC
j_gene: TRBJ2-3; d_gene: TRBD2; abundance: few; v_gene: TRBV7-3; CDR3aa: CASSSGLAGVWDTQYF; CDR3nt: TGTGCCAGCAGCTCGGGACTAGCGGGAGTATGGGATACGCAGTATTTT
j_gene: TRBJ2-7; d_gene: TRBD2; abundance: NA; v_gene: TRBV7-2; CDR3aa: CASSSRTSLSYEQYF; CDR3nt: TGTGCCAGCAGCTCCCGGACTAGCCTGTCCTACGAGCAGTACTTC
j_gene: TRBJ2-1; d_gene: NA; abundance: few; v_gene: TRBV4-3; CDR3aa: CASSQVAGTGLEQFF; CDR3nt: TGCGCCAGCAGCCAAGTCGCCGGGACGGGACTGGAGCAGTTCTTC
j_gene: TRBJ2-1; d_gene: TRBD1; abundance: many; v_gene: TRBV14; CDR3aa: CASSQGQVEQFF; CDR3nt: TGTGCCAGCAGCCAGGGACAGGTGGAGCAGTTCTTC